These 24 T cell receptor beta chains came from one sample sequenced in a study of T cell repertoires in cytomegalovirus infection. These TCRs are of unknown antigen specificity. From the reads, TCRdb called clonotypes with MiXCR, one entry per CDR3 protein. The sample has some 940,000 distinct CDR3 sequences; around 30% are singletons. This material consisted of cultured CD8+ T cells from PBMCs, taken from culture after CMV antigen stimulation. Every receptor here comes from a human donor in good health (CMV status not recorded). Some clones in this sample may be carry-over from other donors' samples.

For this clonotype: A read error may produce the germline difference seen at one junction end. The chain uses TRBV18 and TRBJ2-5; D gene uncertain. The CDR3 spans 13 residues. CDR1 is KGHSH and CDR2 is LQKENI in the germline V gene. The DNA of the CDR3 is TGTGCCAACTCACCATTATTATCAGAGACCCAGTACTTC. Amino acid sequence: CANSPLLSETQYF.

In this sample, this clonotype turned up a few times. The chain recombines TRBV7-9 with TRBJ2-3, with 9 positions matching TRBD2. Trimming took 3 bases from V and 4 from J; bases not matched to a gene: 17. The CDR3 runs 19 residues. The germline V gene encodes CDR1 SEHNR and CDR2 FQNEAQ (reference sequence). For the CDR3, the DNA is TGTGCCAGCAGCTTTCCTCGTCTAGCGGGGTACATCCCCCCAGATACGCAGTATTTT. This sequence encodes CASSFPRLAGYIPPDTQYF.

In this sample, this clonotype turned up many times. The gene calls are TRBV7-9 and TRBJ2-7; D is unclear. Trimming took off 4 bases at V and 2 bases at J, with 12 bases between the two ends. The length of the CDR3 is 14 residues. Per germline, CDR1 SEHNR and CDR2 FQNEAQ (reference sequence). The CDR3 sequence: CASSYTMAPYEQYF. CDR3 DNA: TGTGCCAGCAGCTACACAATGGCCCCCTACGAGCAGTACTTC.

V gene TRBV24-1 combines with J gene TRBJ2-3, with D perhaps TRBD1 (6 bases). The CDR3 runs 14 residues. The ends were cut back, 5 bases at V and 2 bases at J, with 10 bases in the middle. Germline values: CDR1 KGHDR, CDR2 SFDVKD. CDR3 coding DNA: TGTGCCACCAGTGGGGGGCCCTACACAGATACGCAGTATTTT. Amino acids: CATSGGPYTDTQYF.

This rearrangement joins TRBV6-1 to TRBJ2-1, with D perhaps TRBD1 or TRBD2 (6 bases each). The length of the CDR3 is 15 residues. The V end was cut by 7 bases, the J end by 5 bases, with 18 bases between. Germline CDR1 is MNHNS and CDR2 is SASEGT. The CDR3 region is CASTIYGGSDNEQFF. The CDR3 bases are TGTGCCAGCACCATCTACGGGGGCTCGGACAATGAGCAGTTCTTC.

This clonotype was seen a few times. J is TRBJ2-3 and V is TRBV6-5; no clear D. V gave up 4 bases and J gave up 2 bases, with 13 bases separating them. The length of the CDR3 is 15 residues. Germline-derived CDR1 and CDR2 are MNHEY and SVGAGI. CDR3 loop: CASSSTSFPTDTQYF. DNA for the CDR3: TGTGCCAGCAGTTCTACATCCTTCCCCACAGATACGCAGTATTTT.

Here the CDR3 reads CASSLQLARSYEQYV. CDR3 bases: TGTGCCAGCAGTTTGCAACTAGCGAGGTCCTACGAGCAGTACGTC. The rearrangement uses TRBV6-2 or TRBV6-3 and TRBJ2-7, with 7 nucleotides matching TRBD2. CDR1 and CDR2 (germline): MNHEY, SVGEGT. The CDR3 loop spans 15 amino acids. J gave up 1 base and V 4 bases, and 7 bases lay outside the gene matches.

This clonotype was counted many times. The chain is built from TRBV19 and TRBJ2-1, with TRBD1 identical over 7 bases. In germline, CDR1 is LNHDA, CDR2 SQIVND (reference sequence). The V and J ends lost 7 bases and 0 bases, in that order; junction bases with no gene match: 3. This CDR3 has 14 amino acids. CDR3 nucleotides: TGTGCCAGTAACCCAGGGGGCTCCTACAATGAGCAGTTCTTC. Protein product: CASNPGGSYNEQFF.

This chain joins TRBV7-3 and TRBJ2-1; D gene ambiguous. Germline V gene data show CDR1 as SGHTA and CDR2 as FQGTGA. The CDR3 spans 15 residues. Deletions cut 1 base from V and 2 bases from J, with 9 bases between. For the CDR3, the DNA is TGTGCCAGCAGCTTAAGTCCGGCGGCCTACAATGAGCAGTTCTTC. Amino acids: CASSLSPAAYNEQFF. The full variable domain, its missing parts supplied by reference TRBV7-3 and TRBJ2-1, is GAGVSQTPSNKVTEKGKYVELRCDPISGHTALYWYRQSLGQGPEFLIYFQGTGAADDSGLPNDRFFAVRPEGSVSTLKIQRTERGDSAVYLCASSLSPAAYNEQFFGPGTRLTVL.

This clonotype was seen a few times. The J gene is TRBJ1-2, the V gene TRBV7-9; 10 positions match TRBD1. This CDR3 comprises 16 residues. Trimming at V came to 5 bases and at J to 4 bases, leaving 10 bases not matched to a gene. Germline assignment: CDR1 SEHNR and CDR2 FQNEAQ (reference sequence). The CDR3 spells CASSGTGTGDLYGYTF. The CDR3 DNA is TGTGCCAGCAGCGGAACCGGGACAGGGGACCTCTATGGCTACACCTTC.

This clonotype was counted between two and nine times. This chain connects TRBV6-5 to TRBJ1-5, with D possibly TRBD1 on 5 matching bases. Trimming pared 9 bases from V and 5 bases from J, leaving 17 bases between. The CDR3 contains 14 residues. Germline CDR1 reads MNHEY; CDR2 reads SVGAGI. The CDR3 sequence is CASGRDWSDQPQHF. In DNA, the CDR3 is TGTGCCAGTGGCAGGGATTGGTCGGATCAGCCCCAGCATTTT.

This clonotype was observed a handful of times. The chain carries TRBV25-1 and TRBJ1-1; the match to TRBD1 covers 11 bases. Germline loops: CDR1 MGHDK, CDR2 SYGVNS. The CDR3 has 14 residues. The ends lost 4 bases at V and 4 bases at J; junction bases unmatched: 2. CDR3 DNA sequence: TGTGCCAGCAGTGTAGGGACAGGGGGCACTGAAGCTTTCTTT. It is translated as CASSVGTGGTEAFF.

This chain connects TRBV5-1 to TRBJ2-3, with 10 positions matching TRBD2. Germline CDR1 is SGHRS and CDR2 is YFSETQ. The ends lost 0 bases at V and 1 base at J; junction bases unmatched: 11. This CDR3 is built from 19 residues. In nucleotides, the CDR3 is TGCGCCAGCAGCTTGGAAGGTGTGAGCGGGGGGGCCGGCACAGATACGCAGTATTTT. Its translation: CASSLEGVSGGAGTDTQYF.

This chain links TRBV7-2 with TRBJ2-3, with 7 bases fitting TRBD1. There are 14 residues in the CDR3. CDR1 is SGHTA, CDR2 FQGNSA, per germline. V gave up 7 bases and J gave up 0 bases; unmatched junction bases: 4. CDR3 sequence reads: CASTWDSSTDTQYF. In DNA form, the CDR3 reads TGTGCCAGCACCTGGGACAGTAGCACAGATACGCAGTATTTT.

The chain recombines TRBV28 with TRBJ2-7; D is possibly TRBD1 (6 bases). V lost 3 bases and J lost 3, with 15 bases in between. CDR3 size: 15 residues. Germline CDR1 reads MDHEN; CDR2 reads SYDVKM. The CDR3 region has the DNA TGTGCCAGCAGTTTCACGGGACAAGGATTCTACGAGCAGTACGTC. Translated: CASSFTGQGFYEQYV.

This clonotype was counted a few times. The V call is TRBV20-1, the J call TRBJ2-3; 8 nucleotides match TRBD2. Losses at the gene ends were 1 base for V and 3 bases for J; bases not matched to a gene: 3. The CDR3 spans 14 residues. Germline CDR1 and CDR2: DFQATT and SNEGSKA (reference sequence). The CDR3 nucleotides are TGCAGTGCTAGAGTACTAGCGGTTACAGATACGCAGTATTTT. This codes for CSARVLAVTDTQYF.

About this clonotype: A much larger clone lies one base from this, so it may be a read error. CDR3 coding DNA: TGTGTCAGCAGCCAAGACAGGAGCTCTGGGGCCAACGTCCTGACTTTC. This codes for CVSSQDRSSGANVLTF. This chain joins TRBV7-8 and TRBJ2-6; maybe TRBD1 (6 bases). Germline V lookup: CDR1 SGHVS, CDR2 FQNEAQ. The CDR3 loop spans 16 amino acids.

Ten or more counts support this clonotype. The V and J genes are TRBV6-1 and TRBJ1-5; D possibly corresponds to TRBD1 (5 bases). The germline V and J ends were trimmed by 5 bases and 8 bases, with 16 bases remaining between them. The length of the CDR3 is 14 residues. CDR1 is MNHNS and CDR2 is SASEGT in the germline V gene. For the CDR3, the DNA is TGTGCCAGCAGTTCCTCCCAGGGTTATGAGCCCCAGCATTTT. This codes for CASSSSQGYEPQHF.

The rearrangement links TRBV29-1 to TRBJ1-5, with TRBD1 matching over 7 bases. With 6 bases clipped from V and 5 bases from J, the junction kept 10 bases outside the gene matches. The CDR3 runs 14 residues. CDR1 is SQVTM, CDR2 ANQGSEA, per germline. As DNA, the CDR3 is TGCAGCGTCCGACAGGGCCAGGGGGATCAGCCCCAGCATTTT. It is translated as CSVRQGQGDQPQHF. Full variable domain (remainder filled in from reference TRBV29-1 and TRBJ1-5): SAVISQKPSRDICQRGTSLTIQCQVDSQVTMMFWYRQQPGQSLTLIATANQGSEATYESGFVIDKFPISRPNLTFSTLTVSNMSPEDSSIYLCSVRQGQGDQPQHFGDGTRLSIL.

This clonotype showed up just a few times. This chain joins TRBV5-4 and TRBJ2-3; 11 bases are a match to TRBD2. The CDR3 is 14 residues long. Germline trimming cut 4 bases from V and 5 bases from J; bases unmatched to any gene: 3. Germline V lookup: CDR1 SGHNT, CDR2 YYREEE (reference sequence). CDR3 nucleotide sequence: TGTGCCAGCAGCGATGGACTAGCGGGAGATACGCAGTATTTT. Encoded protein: CASSDGLAGDTQYF. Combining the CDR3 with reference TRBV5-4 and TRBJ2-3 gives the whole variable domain ETGVTQSPTHLIKTRGQQVTLRCSSQSGHNTVSWYQQALGQGPQFIFQYYREEENGRGNFPPRFSGLQFPNYSSELNVNALELDDSALYLCASSDGLAGDTQYFGPGTRLTVL.

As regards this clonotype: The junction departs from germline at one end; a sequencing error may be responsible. The CDR3 DNA sequence: TGTGCCACCGCCGGACTAGCGGGGGGGGCTAATGATCAGTTCTTC. Protein: CATAGLAGGANDQFF. The V and J genes are TRBV10-3 and TRBJ2-1, with TRBD2 matching 15 bases. The germline V gene encodes CDR1 ENHRY and CDR2 SYGVKD. CDR3 length: 15 residues.

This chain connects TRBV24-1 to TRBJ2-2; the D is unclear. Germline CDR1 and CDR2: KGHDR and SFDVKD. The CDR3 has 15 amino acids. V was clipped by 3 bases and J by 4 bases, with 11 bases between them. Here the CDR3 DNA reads TGTGCCACCAGTGATGCCCCCTCGGTCACCGGGGAGCTGTTTTTT. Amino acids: CATSDAPSVTGELFF.

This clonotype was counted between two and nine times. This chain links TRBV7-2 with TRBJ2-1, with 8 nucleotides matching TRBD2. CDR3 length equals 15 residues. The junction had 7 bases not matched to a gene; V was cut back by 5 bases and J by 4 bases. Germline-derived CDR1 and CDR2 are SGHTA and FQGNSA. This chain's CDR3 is CASSPTRGGYNEQFF. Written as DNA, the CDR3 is TGTGCCAGCAGCCCAACCCGGGGGGGGTACAATGAGCAGTTCTTC.

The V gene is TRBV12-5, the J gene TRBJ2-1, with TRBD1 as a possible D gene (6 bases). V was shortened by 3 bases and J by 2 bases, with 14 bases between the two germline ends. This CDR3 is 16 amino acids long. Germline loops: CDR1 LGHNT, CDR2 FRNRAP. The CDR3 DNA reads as TGTGCTAGTGGTTTATTCGCAGGGGTTCCCTACAATGAGCAGTTCTTC. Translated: CASGLFAGVPYNEQFF.